This is a list of T cell receptor beta chains from one sample in a study of CD8+CD57+ T cells in acquired aplastic anemia. TCRdb reanalysed the reads using MiXCR and keeps one entry per CDR3 protein. The table has 200,000 to 300,000 distinct CDR3 sequences, around 46% seen once; the top ten hold approximately 7.8%. Sequenced: sorted CD4+, CD8+, or CD8+CD57+ T cells (not recorded which) from PBMCs. All receptors come from a human donor with aplastic anemia. The CDR3 runs from the conserved cysteine through the conserved F or W. The D gene is left open where the match is weak. A clone size is listed for some rows: how often the clone was seen (once, few, many), or a class if it is expanded.

clone_size,j_call,v_call,d_call,cdr3_nt,cdr3_aa
many,TRBJ1-1,TRBV5-6,NA,TGTGCCAGCAGCGCCATCCGGCCTTTCTTT,CASSAIRPFF
NA,TRBJ1-2,TRBV20-1,NA,TGCAGTGCTAGGGGGGCCCCTCTAAGACAGAACTATGGCTACACCTTC,CSARGAPLRQNYGYTF
NA,TRBJ2-2,TRBV7-2,NA,TGTGCCAGCAGGTCCCGGGACGCGAACACCGGGGAGCTGTTTTTT,CASRSRDANTGELFF
NA,TRBJ2-7,TRBV6-6,TRBD2,TGTGCCAGCAGTGGAGGGGAGGGTCCCTACGAGCAGTACTTC,CASSGGEGPYEQYF
many,TRBJ1-4,TRBV6-5,TRBD1,TGTGCCAGCAGTGAAGCGAAAGGACAGGCTAATGAAAAACTGTTTTTT,CASSEAKGQANEKLFF
many,TRBJ1-4,TRBV7-9,NA,TGTGCCAGCGCCAGGGTTTTGGCTAATGAAAAACTGTTTTTT,CASARVLANEKLFF
many,TRBJ2-7,TRBV6-1,NA,TGTGCCAGCAGTGAGGCAGACTCCTACGAGCAGTACTTC,CASSEADSYEQYF
many,TRBJ1-6,TRBV7-2,TRBD1,TGTGCCAGCAGGACATACTCCGTAGGGACAGGTAGTTCACCCCTCCACTTT,CASRTYSVGTGSSPLHF
NA,TRBJ1-1,TRBV7-3,NA,TGTGCCAGCAGCTTACTGACGGGGACAACGAACACTGAAGCTTTCTTT,CASSLLTGTTNTEAFF
NA,TRBJ2-5,TRBV7-6,TRBD2,TGTGCCAGCAGACAATCTAGCGGACAAGAGACCCAGTACTTC,CASRQSSGQETQYF
NA,TRBJ2-7,TRBV11-3,NA,TGTGCCAGCAGCTGGGCTAGCTCCTACGAGCAGTACTTC,CASSWASSYEQYF
many,TRBJ2-2,TRBV5-6,NA,TGTGCCAGCAGCTTGGCCGGGGGGCGAGGCACCGGGGAGCTGTTTTTT,CASSLAGGRGTGELFF
once,TRBJ2-7,TRBV7-2,NA,TGTGCCAGCAGCTTAGATCCGGGACTGGGTTCCTACGAGCAGTACTTC,CASSLDPGLGSYEQYF
NA,TRBJ2-2,TRBV9,NA,TGTGCCAGCAGCCCCCGGGGAAAAAACACCGGGGAGCTGTTTTTT,CASSPRGKNTGELFF
many,TRBJ1-2,TRBV6-6,NA,TGTGCCAGCAGCCACCAAGGAGTACTTAACTATGGCTACACCTTC,CASSHQGVLNYGYTF
NA,TRBJ1-2,TRBV20-1,TRBD1,TGCAGTGCTAGAACCCGGACAGGCGCAATCTATGGCTACACCTTC,CSARTRTGAIYGYTF
many,TRBJ2-7,TRBV15,NA,TGTGCCACCAGCAATAGGGTGGGCCACGAGCAGTACTTC,CATSNRVGHEQYF
many,TRBJ2-7,TRBV7-9,NA,TGTGCCAGCAGCAAATCCGGTGAGCAGTACTTC,CASSKSGEQYF
once,TRBJ2-1,TRBV27,NA,TGTGCCAGCAGCCACACCGACAGCCTGCTCTTC,CASSHTDSLLF
NA,TRBJ2-7,TRBV20-1,TRBD2,TGCAGTGCTAGGGTGACTAGCGGGAGGGAGAGGTACGAGCAGTACTTC,CSARVTSGRERYEQYF
NA,TRBJ2-1,TRBV28,NA,TGTGCCAGCAGTGGGCAGAGCTACAATGAGCAGTTCTTC,CASSGQSYNEQFF
many,TRBJ2-7,TRBV19,TRBD1,TGTGCCAGTAGTGCCGGGACAGGATCGTACGAGCAGTACTTC,CASSAGTGSYEQYF
many,TRBJ1-1,TRBV6-1,NA,TGTGCCAGCAGTACCGTGCGTGCTTTCTTT,CASSTVRAFF
few,TRBJ1-2,TRBV4-3,NA,TGCGCCAGCAGCCAAGAGGCTGCGCTTGGCTACACCTTC,CASSQEAALGYTF
few,TRBJ2-7,TRBV6-2/TRBV6-3,NA,TGTGCCAGCAGTTACTCAGGGGCCTACGAGCAGTACTTC,CASSYSGAYEQYF
once,TRBJ2-7,TRBV7-2,NA,TGTGCCAGCAGCCGTGACGTCAGGGGAGACTCCTACGAGCAGTACTTC,CASSRDVRGDSYEQYF
NA,TRBJ1-6,TRBV6-6,TRBD1,TGTGCCAGCAGTTATGGGACAGGGGATTCACCCCTCCACTTT,CASSYGTGDSPLHF